The subject of this entry is one T cell receptor beta chain. One end of the junction varies from germline; a read error may be responsible. The CDR3 has 15 residues. Germline lookup yields CDR1 MNHEY and CDR2 SVGAGI. In the authors' workflow: Estimation of nucleated cell counts relied on the amplification of reference gene primers. Sequencing was performed with immunoSEQ multiplex PCR; in TCRdb, only in-frame clones are kept and a portion is missing. The V and J calls and the clone size are those of that table, but D and trimming were determined from the DNA. This table has fewer than 60,000 clones, about 82% appearing once. The sample originates from a study of blood T cell repertoires in COVID-19. About the study: COVID-19 samples collected from the United States, Italy and Spain covered acute and convalescent phases. T cells, B-cell-depleted T cells, or PBMCs supplied cDNA or gDNA.

The source is a human donor in a cohort sampled during active COVID-19. Sequencing input: peripheral blood. The rearrangement uses TRBV6-5 and TRBJ1-2; 8 positions match TRBD1. The CDR3 coding sequence is TGTGCCAGCAGTGACTCAGGGGGCTTGGACTATGGCTACACCTTC. Translation: CASSDSGGLDYGYTF.